This T cell receptor beta chain appears in the sequencing data of a study of blood T cell repertoires in COVID-19 (dated by TCRdb to about 2020). Turning to the overall study: Samples covering the acute and convalescent phases of COVID-19 were provided by collaborators in the United States, Italy and Spain. The prospective study material was composed of cDNA or gDNA derived from T cells, B-cell-depleted T cells, or PBMCs. The dataset comprised deeply sampled blood TCRbeta repertoires from subjects exposed to, actively infected with, or recovered from COVID-19. The repertoires were released in a freely available public database meant as a resource for research on the immune response to SARS-CoV-2. Samples came from the ongoing ImmuneRACE study (first 160 participants) plus 1,254 subjects from 6 global collaborators. A de-identified subject ID, COVID-19 status, age in years and sex were almost always included in the sample metadata. Where available, HLA class I and class II types were obtained from metadata supplied by the sample provider rather than from assay-based typing. What the research found in general, with its limitations: The quantity of clinical and demographic metadata differed by source and by participant and was supplied without curation.

TCRbeta CDR3 regions were amplified from genomic DNA by means of the immunoSEQ Assay, a bias-controlled multiplex PCR. As for the authors' bioinformatics: The number of nucleated cells in each sample was estimated from the amplification of reference gene primers within the assay. To quantify the absolute abundance of each unique TCRbeta CDR3 rearrangement, sequence reads were collapsed and filtered. Productive Simpson clonality was computed per sample as the square root of Simpson's diversity index over productive rearrangements. TCRdb obtained this table from immuneACCESS and retained in-frame rearrangements with V and J assigned. These tables miss some clones; where compared with another copy, unresolved V genes account for less than half of the shortfall, and the remainder is unexplained. V, J and clone size derive from that table, while D and trimming were established from the DNA sequence. The sample table records some 100,000 clones; approximately 86% of these occur just once. The top ten clones comprise 2.1% of the sample.

At one collaborating source in Seattle, patients were enrolled during active infection and were followed longitudinally through the course of disease. The collaborating institutions used their own protocols to collect whole blood in K2EDTA tubes. Collaborator samples were shipped for TCRbeta analysis as frozen whole blood, isolated PBMCs, or DNA extracted from either sample type. Comments on this clone: Its antigen remains unidentified. No much larger clone exists at a distance of one base, and base qualities are not known.

This sequence was found in a man aged 45-65 years with COVID-19, enrolled during active disease. The sequenced sample consisted of peripheral blood.

Here the CDR3 is given as CASTKDKIITDTQYF. The DNA sequence reads TGTGCCAGCACCAAGGACAAGATAATCACAGATACGCAGTATTTT. The V gene is TRBV2 and the J gene is TRBJ2-3, with TRBD1 tentatively as D gene (5 bases match). In the germline V gene, CDR1 corresponds to SNHLY and CDR2 to FYNNEI. The CDR3, cysteine through phenylalanine, is 15 amino acids long. Only the CDR3 DNA is retained, 45 bases long and in frame from the first base. Trimming at the junction amounts to 7 bases on V and 2 bases on J, and the germline ends lie 16 bases apart.